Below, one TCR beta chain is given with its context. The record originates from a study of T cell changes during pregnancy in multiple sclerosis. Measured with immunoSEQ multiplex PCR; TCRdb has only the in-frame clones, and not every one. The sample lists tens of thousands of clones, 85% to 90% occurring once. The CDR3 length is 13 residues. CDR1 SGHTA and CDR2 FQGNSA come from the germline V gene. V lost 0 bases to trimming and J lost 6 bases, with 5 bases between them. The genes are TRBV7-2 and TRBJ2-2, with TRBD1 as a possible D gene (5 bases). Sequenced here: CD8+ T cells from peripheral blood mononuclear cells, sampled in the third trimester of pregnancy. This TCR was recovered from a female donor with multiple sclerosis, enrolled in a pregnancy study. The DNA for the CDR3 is TGTGCCAGCAGCTTAGCAGGGGCCGGGGAGCTGTTTTTT. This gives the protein CASSLAGAGELFF.